This T cell receptor beta chain was identified in a study of blood T cell repertoires in COVID-19. In the study overall: Whether acute or convalescent, the COVID-19 samples came from the United States, Italy and Spain. T cells, B-cell-depleted T cells, or PBMCs supplied cDNA or gDNA.

How the authors handled the data: Amplification with reference gene primers provided the estimates of nucleated cell counts. The repertoire was sequenced with immunoSEQ multiplex PCR; TCRdb's copy has only in-frame clones and lacks some. V, J and clone size are taken as reported in that table, and D and trimming were inferred from the DNA itself. The table has under 250,000 clones, roughly 88% seen once. V dropped 7 bases and J dropped 5; count of bases not matched to a gene: 13. Looked up from germline, CDR1 is MNHEY and CDR2 is SMNVEV (reference sequence). The CDR3 consists of 15 residues. The sequence was obtained from an elderly man with acute or convalescent COVID-19. The sequencing input was peripheral blood. This chain uses TRBV27 with TRBJ1-2; 7 bases are a match to TRBD1. For the CDR3, the DNA is TGTGCCAGCACCAATTTTAGGGGACAGAGTTATGGCTACACCTTC. It translates to CASTNFRGQSYGYTF.